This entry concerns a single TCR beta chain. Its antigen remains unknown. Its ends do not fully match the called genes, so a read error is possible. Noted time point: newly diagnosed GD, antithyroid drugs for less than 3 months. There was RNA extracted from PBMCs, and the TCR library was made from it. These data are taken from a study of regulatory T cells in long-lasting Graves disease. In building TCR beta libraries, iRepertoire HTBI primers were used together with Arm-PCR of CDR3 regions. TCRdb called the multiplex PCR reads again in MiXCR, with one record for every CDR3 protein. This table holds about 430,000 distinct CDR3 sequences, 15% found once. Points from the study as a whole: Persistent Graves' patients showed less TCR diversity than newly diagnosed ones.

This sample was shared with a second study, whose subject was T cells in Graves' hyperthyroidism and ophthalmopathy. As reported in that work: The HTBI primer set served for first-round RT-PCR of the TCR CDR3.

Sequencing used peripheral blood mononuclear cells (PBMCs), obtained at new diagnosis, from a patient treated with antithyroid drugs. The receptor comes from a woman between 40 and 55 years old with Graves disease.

The CDR3 spells CASSLFSYQQYF. The DNA for the CDR3 is TGTGCCAGCAGTTTATTTTCCTACCAGCAGTACTTC. The chain recombines TRBV28 with TRBJ2-7; D gene uncertain. CDR3 length equals 12 residues. CDR1 is MDHEN, CDR2 SYDVKM, per germline. The entire variable domain, with the rest obtained from reference TRBV28 and TRBJ2-7, is as follows: DVKVTQSSRYLVKRTGEKVFLECVQDMDHENMFWYRQDPGLGLRLIYFSYDVKMKEKGDIPEGYSVSREKKERFSLILESASTNQTSMYLCASSLFSYQQYFGPGTRLTVT.